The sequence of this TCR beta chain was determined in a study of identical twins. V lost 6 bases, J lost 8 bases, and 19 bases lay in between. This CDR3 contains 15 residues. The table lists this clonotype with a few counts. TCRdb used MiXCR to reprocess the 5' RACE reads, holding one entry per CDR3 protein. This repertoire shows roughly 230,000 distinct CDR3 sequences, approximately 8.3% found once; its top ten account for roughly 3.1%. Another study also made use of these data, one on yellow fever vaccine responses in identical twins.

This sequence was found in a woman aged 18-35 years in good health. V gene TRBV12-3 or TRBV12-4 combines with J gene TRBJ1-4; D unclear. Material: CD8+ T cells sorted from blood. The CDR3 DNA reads TGTGCCAGCAGGACCTCGGGCGTAGGTTGGGAAAAACTGTTTTTT. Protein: CASRTSGVGWEKLFF.